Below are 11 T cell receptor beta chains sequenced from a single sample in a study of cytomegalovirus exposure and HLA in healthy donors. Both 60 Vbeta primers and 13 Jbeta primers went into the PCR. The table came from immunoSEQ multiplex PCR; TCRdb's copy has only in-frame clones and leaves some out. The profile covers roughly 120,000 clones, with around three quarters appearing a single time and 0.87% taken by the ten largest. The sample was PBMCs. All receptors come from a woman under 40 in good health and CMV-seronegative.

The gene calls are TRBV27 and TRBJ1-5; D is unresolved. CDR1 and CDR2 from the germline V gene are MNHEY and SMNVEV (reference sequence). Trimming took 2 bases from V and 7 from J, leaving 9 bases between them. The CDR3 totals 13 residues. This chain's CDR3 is CASSLRGDQPQHF. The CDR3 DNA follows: TGTGCCAGCAGTTTACGGGGAGACCAGCCCCAGCATTTT.

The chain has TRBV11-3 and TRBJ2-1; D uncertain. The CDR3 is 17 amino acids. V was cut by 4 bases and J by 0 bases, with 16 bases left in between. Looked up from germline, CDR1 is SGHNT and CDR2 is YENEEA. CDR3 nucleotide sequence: TGTGCCAGCAGCTCCCCAGCATTCCCTAGCTCCTACAATGAGCAGTTCTTC. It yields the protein CASSSPAFPSSYNEQFF.

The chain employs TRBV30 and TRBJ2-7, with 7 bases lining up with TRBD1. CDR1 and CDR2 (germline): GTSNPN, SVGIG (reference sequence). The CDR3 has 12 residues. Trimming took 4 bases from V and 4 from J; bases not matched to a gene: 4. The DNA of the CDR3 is TGTGCCTGGAATCGACAGGGATACGAGCAGTACTTC. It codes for CAWNRQGYEQYF.

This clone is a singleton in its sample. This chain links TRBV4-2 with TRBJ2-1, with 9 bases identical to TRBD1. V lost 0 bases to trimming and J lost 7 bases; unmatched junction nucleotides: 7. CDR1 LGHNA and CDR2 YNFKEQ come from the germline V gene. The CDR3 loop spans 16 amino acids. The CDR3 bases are TGTGCCAGCAGCCAAGAGGGGACAGGGTCGTTTAATGAGCAGTTCTTC. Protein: CASSQEGTGSFNEQFF.

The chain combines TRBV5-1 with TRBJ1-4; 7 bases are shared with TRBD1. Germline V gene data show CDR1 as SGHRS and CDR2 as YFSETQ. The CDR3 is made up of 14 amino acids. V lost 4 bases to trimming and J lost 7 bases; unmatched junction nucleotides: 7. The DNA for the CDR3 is TGCGCCAGCAGCAGGTCGGGACAGAGTGAAAAACTGTTTTTT. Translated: CASSRSGQSEKLFF.

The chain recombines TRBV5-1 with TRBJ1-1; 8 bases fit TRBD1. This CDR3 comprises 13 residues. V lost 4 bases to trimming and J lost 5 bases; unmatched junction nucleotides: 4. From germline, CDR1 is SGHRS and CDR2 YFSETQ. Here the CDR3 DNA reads TGCGCCAGCAGCCAGGGGGCAGGTACTGAAGCTTTCTTT. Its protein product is CASSQGAGTEAFF. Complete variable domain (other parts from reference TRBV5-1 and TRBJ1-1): KAGVTQTPRYLIKTRGQQVTLSCSPISGHRSVSWYQQTPGQGLQFLFEYFSETQRNKGNFPGRFSGRQFSNSRSEMNVSTLELGDSALYLCASSQGAGTEAFFGQGTRLTVV.

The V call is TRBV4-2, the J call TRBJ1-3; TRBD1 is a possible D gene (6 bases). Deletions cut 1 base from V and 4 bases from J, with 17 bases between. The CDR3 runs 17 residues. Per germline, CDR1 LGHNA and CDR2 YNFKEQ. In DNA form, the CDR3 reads TGTGCCAGCAGCCAAGTTACCCAGGGGTCTTTCGGAAACACCATATATTTT. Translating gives CASSQVTQGSFGNTIYF.

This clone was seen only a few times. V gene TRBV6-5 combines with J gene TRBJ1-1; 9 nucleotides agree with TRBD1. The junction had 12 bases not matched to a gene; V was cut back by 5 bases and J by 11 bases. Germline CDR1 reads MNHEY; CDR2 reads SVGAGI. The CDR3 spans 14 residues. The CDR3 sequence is CASSNYLGQGTAFF. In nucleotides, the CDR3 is TGTGCCAGCAGTAATTACTTAGGACAGGGGACGGCTTTCTTT.

DNA for the CDR3: TGTGCCAGTAGTAAGGTTGCGGGACAGAGTAATTCACCCCTCCACTTT. It encodes CASSKVAGQSNSPLHF. J is TRBJ1-6 and V is TRBV19, with 7 bases identical to TRBD1. Germline assignment: CDR1 LNHDA and CDR2 SQIVND (reference sequence). This CDR3 is 16 amino acids long. V shed 4 bases and J 6 bases; nucleotides not matched to a gene: 9.

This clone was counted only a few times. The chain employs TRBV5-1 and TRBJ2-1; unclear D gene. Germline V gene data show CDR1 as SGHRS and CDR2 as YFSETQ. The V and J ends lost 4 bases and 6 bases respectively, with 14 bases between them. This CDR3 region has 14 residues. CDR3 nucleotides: TGCGCCAGCAGCCCAGAGGTTGCAGTCAATGAGCAGTTCTTC. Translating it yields CASSPEVAVNEQFF.

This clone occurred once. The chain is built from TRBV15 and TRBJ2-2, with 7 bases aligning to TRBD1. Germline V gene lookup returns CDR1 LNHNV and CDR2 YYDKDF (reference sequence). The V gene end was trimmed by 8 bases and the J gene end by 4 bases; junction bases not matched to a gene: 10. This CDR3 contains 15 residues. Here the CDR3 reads CATGEFDRATGELFF. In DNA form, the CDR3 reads TGTGCCACCGGAGAATTTGACAGGGCCACCGGGGAGCTGTTTTTT. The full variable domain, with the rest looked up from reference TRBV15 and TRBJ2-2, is DAMVIQNPRYQVTQFGKPVTLSCSQTLNHNVMYWYQQKSSQAPKLLFHYYDKDFNNEADTPDNFQSRRPNTSFCFLDIRSPGLGDTAMYLCATGEFDRATGELFFGEGSRLTVL.